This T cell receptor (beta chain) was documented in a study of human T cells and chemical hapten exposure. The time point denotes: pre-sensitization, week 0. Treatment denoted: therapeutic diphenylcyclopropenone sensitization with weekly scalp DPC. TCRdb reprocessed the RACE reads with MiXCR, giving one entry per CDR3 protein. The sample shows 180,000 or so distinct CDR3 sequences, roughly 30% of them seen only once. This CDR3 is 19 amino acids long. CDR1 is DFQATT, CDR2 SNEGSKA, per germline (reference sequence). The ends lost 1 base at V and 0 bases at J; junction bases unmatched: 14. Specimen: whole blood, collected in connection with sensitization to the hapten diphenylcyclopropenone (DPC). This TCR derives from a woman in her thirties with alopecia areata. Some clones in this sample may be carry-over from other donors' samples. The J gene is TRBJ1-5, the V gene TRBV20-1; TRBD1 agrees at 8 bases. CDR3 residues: CSARGGSGTGYYSNQPQHF. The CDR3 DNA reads TGCAGTGCTAGAGGGGGTTCCGGGACAGGCTACTATAGCAATCAGCCCCAGCATTTT.